The present entry profiles one T cell receptor (beta chain) with its context. This CDR3 spans 16 amino acids. J lost 5 bases, V lost 7 bases, and 14 bases had no gene match. Germline-derived CDR1 and CDR2 are MRHNA and SNTAGT. Each CDR3 protein is one row after TCRdb ran MiXCR on the 5' RACE reads. The sample lists about 520,000 distinct CDR3 sequences, less than 25% seen once, with about 0.93% in the top ten. The data belong to a study of identical twins. This sample also belongs to another study, concerning T cells expressing NK-cell markers.

J is TRBJ2-7 and V is TRBV6-4, with TRBD1 matching over 10 bases. Material: CD4+ T cells sorted from blood. The TCR originated in a woman aged 18-29 years in good health. In DNA form, the CDR3 reads TGTGCCAGCATTCAGCCCTCCGGGACAGGGGTCCACGAGCAGTACTTC. Translating it yields CASIQPSGTGVHEQYF.